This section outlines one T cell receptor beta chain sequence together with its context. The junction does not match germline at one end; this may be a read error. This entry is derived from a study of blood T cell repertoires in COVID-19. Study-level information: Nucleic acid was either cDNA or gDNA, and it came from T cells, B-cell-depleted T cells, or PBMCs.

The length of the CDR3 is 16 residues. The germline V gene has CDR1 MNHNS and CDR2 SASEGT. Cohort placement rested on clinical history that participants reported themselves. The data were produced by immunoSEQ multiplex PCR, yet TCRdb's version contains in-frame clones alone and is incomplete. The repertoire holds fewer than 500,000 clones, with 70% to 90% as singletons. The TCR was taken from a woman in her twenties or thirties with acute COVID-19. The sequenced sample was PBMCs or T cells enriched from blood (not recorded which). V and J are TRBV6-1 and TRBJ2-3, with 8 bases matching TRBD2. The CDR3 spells CASREAGAVRADTQYF. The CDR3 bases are TGTGCCAGCAGAGAAGCGGGGGCCGTAAGAGCAGATACGCAGTATTTT.